This T cell receptor (beta chain) was sequenced in a study of cytomegalovirus exposure and HLA in healthy donors. V lost 2 bases and J 3 bases, leaving 8 bases between the germline ends. This CDR3 region has 14 residues. Germline lookup yields CDR1 SGHTA and CDR2 FQGNSA. Both 60 Vbeta primers and 13 Jbeta primers went into the PCR. Measured with immunoSEQ multiplex PCR; TCRdb has only the in-frame clones, and not every one. The repertoire holds about 260,000 clones, about 66% seen once, with under 3% in the top ten. The chain joins TRBV7-2 to TRBJ2-1, with a tentative D call TRBD1 (5 bases). This sequence was found in a female donor in good health and CMV-seronegative. Source material: PBMCs. DNA of the CDR3: TGTGCCAGCAGCTTAATGACAGTCTACAATGAGCAGTTCTTC. Translated: CASSLMTVYNEQFF.